Presented here are 16 T cell receptor beta chains from one specimen sequenced in a study of T cell repertoires in cytomegalovirus infection. Via MiXCR, TCRdb re-called the reads, giving one row per CDR3 protein. In the table there are approximately 500,000 distinct CDR3 sequences, about 11% of which are singletons. Specimen: PBMCs. The source is a human donor in good health (CMV status not recorded). Some clones in this sample may be carry-over from other donors' samples.

This clonotype was observed a few times. This chain connects TRBV20-1 to TRBJ1-2; D may be TRBD1 (6 bases). Germline V CDR1 and CDR2: DFQATT, SNEGSKA (reference sequence). V dropped 6 bases and J dropped 2 bases, with 16 bases sitting between them. There are 14 residues in the CDR3. The CDR3 loop reads CSAPRGAQNYGYTF. The CDR3 DNA sequence: TGCAGTGCCCCCCGGGGGGCGCAAAACTATGGCTACACCTTC.

This clonotype was detected ten times or more. The gene calls are TRBV6-4 and TRBJ2-1; 8 bases match TRBD1. Unmatched junction bases numbered 5, after V lost 6 bases and J lost 4 bases. The CDR3 is 14 residues long. Germline CDR1 and CDR2: MRHNA and SNTAGT. The CDR3 DNA sequence: TGTGCCAGCAGCAAGACAGGGGATTACAATGAGCAGTTCTTC. This gives the protein CASSKTGDYNEQFF.

This chain links TRBV11-2 with TRBJ2-1, with D uncertain. Deletions cut 1 base from V and 6 bases from J, with 13 bases between. The CDR3 loop spans 15 amino acids. In germline, CDR1 is SGHAT, CDR2 FQNNGV. The CDR3 protein is CASSLVERPANEQFF. CDR3 in DNA: TGTGCCAGCAGCTTAGTAGAGAGGCCGGCCAATGAGCAGTTCTTC.

At least ten counts were recorded for this clonotype. This chain uses TRBV7-6 with TRBJ2-7; 13 nucleotides align to TRBD2. This CDR3 spans 17 amino acids. Trimming at V came to 5 bases and at J to 0 bases, leaving 7 bases not matched to a gene. The germline gives CDR1 SGHVS, CDR2 FNYEAQ. CDR3 sequence: CASSPGTSGIISYEQYF. CDR3 coding DNA: TGTGCCAGCAGCCCCGGGACTAGCGGGATAATCTCCTACGAGCAGTACTTC.

This clonotype appeared a few times. J is TRBJ2-5 and V is TRBV18; no firm D call. V dropped 0 bases and J dropped 2 bases, with 7 bases sitting between them. CDR1 is KGHSH and CDR2 is LQKENI in the germline V gene. The CDR3 sequence is 14 residues long. The CDR3 is CASSPPDIQETQYF. The DNA of the CDR3 is TGTGCCAGCTCACCACCCGACATTCAAGAGACCCAGTACTTC.

This clonotype was counted at least ten times. This sequence joins TRBV11-2 and TRBJ2-7, with D tentatively TRBD1 (6 bases). This CDR3 spans 15 amino acids. The V gene's germline CDR1 is SGHAT and CDR2 FQNNGV. Trimming took off 5 bases at V and 4 bases at J, with 18 bases between the two ends. DNA of the CDR3: TGTGCCAGCAGCACCCCCGCGGGCAGGGGATACGAGCAGTACTTC. This encodes CASSTPAGRGYEQYF.

There are many counts of this clonotype. The chain uses TRBV7-4 and TRBJ2-7; 9 bases are a match to TRBD1. V trimming: 4 bases; J trimming: 5 bases; junction bases outside the gene matches: 9. The germline gives CDR1 SGHVT, CDR2 SQSDAQ. The CDR3 totals 15 residues. In DNA, the CDR3 is TGTGCCAGCAGCTCGATACGGACAGGGGACCACGAGCAGTACTTC. Its protein is CASSSIRTGDHEQYF.

V is TRBV18 and J is TRBJ1-1, with D possibly TRBD1 on 5 matching bases. CDR1 is KGHSH and CDR2 is LQKENI in the germline V gene. V was cut by 3 bases and J by 1 base, with 12 bases left in between. The CDR3 sequence is 15 residues long. CDR3 bases: TGTGCCAGCTCACCCCTGGGGGTCGCGAACACTGAAGCTTTCTTT. It encodes CASSPLGVANTEAFF.

This clonotype was observed a few times. The chain is built from TRBV3-1 and TRBJ2-7, with D possibly matching TRBD1 (6 bases). The V gene's germline CDR1 is LGHDT and CDR2 YNNKEL (reference sequence). The CDR3 runs 14 residues. V lost 1 base, J lost 5 bases, and 12 bases lay in between. In DNA form, the CDR3 reads TGTGCCAGCAGCCAAGGACCAGGGGAAAACGAGCAGTACTTC. Amino acids: CASSQGPGENEQYF.

The J gene is TRBJ2-2, the V gene TRBV5-1, with D tentatively TRBD2 (6 bases). CDR3 size: 16 residues. V lost 9 bases, J lost 0 bases, and 18 bases lay in between. Germline assignment: CDR1 SGHRS and CDR2 YFSETQ. Here the CDR3 DNA reads TGCGCCAACAGTCCCACGGCGGGAACGAACACCGGGGAGCTGTTTTTT. This sequence encodes CANSPTAGTNTGELFF.

This clonotype was seen ten or more times. The CDR3 nucleotides read TGTGCCAGCAGCTTAGATTGGGTCCTCTCCTACAATGAGCAGTTCTTC. It specifies CASSLDWVLSYNEQFF. The chain employs TRBV11-2 and TRBJ2-1; D is unclear. CDR1 SGHAT and CDR2 FQNNGV come from the germline V gene. This CDR3 has 16 amino acids. Between the trimmed V and J ends, which lost 0 bases and 0 bases, there was a span of 9 bases.

The sample holds many counts of this clonotype. The genes are TRBV7-3 and TRBJ2-1, with D possibly called TRBD1 or TRBD2 (6 bases each). V was pared by 6 bases and J by 9 bases, with 12 bases between. The CDR3 loop spans 12 amino acids. Germline CDR1 and CDR2: SGHTA and FQGTGA. The CDR3 sequence: CASSSRGGEQFF. CDR3 in DNA: TGTGCCAGCAGTTCCAGGGGAGGTGAGCAGTTCTTC.

Only a few counts were recorded for this clonotype. This chain uses TRBV12-3 or TRBV12-4 with TRBJ2-5, with a possible D match to TRBD1 (6 bases). The CDR3 contains 12 residues. V was clipped by 7 bases and J by 7 bases, with 13 bases between them. The CDR3 spells CASKNRVGTQYF. CDR3 bases: TGTGCCAGCAAAAACAGGGTGGGGACCCAGTACTTC.

This clonotype has at least ten counts. The chain links TRBV28 to TRBJ2-4; 9 bases align to TRBD1. With 4 bases clipped from V and 1 base from J, the junction kept 8 bases outside the gene matches. Germline values: CDR1 MDHEN, CDR2 SYDVKM. This CDR3 is built from 17 residues. CDR3 bases: TGTGCCAGCAGTTCGATTTGGACAGGGGAGGCCAAAAACATTCAGTACTTC. Translated, it gives CASSSIWTGEAKNIQYF.

This clonotype was observed at least ten times. This chain links TRBV4-2 with TRBJ2-7; D is ambiguous. The V end was cut by 2 bases, the J end by 0 bases, with 11 bases between. CDR3 length: 15 amino acids. Germline-derived CDR1 and CDR2 are LGHNA and YNFKEQ. The CDR3 is CASSQQSAVSYEQYF. CDR3 DNA: TGTGCCAGCAGCCAACAAAGCGCCGTCTCCTACGAGCAGTACTTC.

This clonotype was seen ten or more times. The chain links TRBV11-1 to TRBJ2-7; possibly TRBD1 or TRBD2 for D (5 bases each). CDR1 is SGHAT, CDR2 FQDESV, per germline (reference sequence). Deletions cut 5 bases from V and 4 bases from J, with 12 bases between. CDR3 size: 13 residues. For the CDR3, the DNA is TGTGCCAGCAGCCTTGGCAGGGAGTACGAGCAGTACTTC. This sequence encodes CASSLGREYEQYF. Supplemented by reference TRBV11-1 and TRBJ2-7, the full variable domain reads EAEVAQSPRYKITEKSQAVAFWCDPISGHATLYWYRQILGQGPELLVQFQDESVVDDSQLPKDRFSAERLKGVDSTLKIQPAELGDSAMYLCASSLGREYEQYFGPGTRLTVT.